These 24 T cell receptor beta chains came from one sample sequenced in a study of neoadjuvant nivolumab and ipilimumab in lung cancer. The protocol was immunoSEQ multiplex PCR, while the TCRdb copy is restricted to in-frame clones and leaves out a portion. This sample yields roughly 45,000 clones, of which around 89% are seen a single time; roughly 3.7% belongs to the top ten. Specimen: blood, collected before neoadjuvant nivolumab, alone or with ipilimumab. All receptors come from an adult with non-small cell lung cancer. Some clones in this sample may be carry-over from other donors' samples.

This chain links TRBV30 with TRBJ2-1; 12 nucleotides agree with TRBD2. CDR3 length equals 15 residues. From germline, CDR1 is GTSNPN and CDR2 SVGIG (reference sequence). Germline trimming cut 1 base from V and 9 bases from J; bases unmatched to any gene: 7. CDR3 coding DNA: TGTGCCTGGAGTGCTGCTAGCGGGAGGGCCTCTGAGCAGTTCTTC. Translation: CAWSAASGRASEQFF.

This clone came up once. This sequence joins TRBV5-5 and TRBJ1-1; TRBD1 is a possible D gene (5 bases). Germline-derived CDR1 and CDR2 are SGHKS and YYEKEE (reference sequence). This CDR3 has 16 amino acids. V dropped 3 bases and J dropped 3 bases, with 18 bases sitting between them. CDR3 coding DNA: TGTGCCAGCAGCTCTAACCCTTACAGGACTTACACTGAAGCTTTCTTT. The encoded protein is CASSSNPYRTYTEAFF. Full variable domain (outside the CDR3, taken from reference TRBV5-5 and TRBJ1-1): DAGVTQSPTHLIKTRGQQVTLRCSPISGHKSVSWYQQVLGQGPQFIFQYYEKEERGRGNFPDRFSARQFPNYSSELNVNALLLGDSALYLCASSSNPYRTYTEAFFGQGTRLTVV.

The rearrangement uses TRBV4-1 and TRBJ1-5; D possibly corresponds to TRBD1 (6 bases). V lost 5 bases and J 2 bases, leaving 16 bases between the germline ends. CDR1 is MGHRA, CDR2 YSYEKL, per germline. This CDR3 spans 16 amino acids. The CDR3, as DNA: TGCGCCAGCAGCTCCTATGCGGGGGGCGGCAATCAGCCCCAGCATTTT. It specifies CASSSYAGGGNQPQHF.

The chain joins TRBV5-1 to TRBJ2-3; the match to TRBD1 covers 7 bases. The CDR3 runs to 15 residues. Trimming at V came to 1 base and at J to 6 bases, leaving 8 bases not matched to a gene. Germline CDR1 reads SGHRS; CDR2 reads YFSETQ. CDR3 DNA sequence: TGCGCCAGCAGCTTGTGGGACAGCCCCTGGGATACGCAGTATTTT. Its translation: CASSLWDSPWDTQYF.

V usage is TRBV7-8 and J usage is TRBJ2-7; TRBD2 agrees at 11 bases. The CDR3 runs 15 residues. Germline CDR1 is SGHVS and CDR2 is FQNEAQ. After removal of 5 bases from V and 2 bases from J, the junction contained 5 bases not matched to a gene. CDR3 bases: TGTGCCAGCAGCCGCGGGACTAGCGGACCCTACGAGCAGTACTTC. Protein: CASSRGTSGPYEQYF.

V gene TRBV5-1 combines with J gene TRBJ2-5; the D gene is possibly TRBD1 (6 bases). V shed 0 bases and J shed 5 bases, with 14 bases lying between them. CDR3 length: 15 amino acids. CDR1 and CDR2 from the germline V gene are SGHRS and YFSETQ. Here the CDR3 DNA reads TGCGCCAGCAGCTTGGGCCCTACAGGGTTGGAGACCCAGTACTTC. It is translated as CASSLGPTGLETQYF.

This clone was seen a single time. V gene TRBV6-6 combines with J gene TRBJ2-7, with TRBD1 identical over 8 bases. CDR3 length: 15 amino acids. Germline CDR1 MNHNY, CDR2 SVGAGI (reference sequence). Unmatched junction bases numbered 5, after V lost 2 bases and J lost 2 bases. The CDR3 here is CASSYRGQGTYEQYF. The CDR3 DNA follows: TGTGCCAGCAGTTACAGAGGACAGGGAACCTACGAGCAGTACTTC.

In this sample, this clone turned up once. V gene TRBV7-2 combines with J gene TRBJ1-5; 10 bases map to TRBD1. The V gene end was trimmed by 2 bases and the J gene end by 6 bases; junction bases not matched to a gene: 7. The CDR3 totals 16 residues. Germline V gene data show CDR1 as SGHTA and CDR2 as FQGNSA. CDR3 residues: CASSLTSGTGAQPQHF. The CDR3 DNA reads TGTGCCAGCAGCTTAACATCCGGGACAGGGGCTCAGCCCCAGCATTTT.

This chain links TRBV13 with TRBJ1-1; D ambiguous. The CDR3 is 14 residues long. Germline V gene sequence: CDR1 PRHDT, CDR2 FYEKMQ (reference sequence). Trimming shortened V by 4 bases and J by 5 bases, and 14 bases separated the two germline ends. CDR3 in amino acids: CASSSLGRGTEAFF. Written as DNA, the CDR3 is TGTGCCAGCAGCTCCCTAGGGCGTGGTACTGAAGCTTTCTTT.

This clone has a single count. The chain couples TRBV6-1 to TRBJ1-2; D might be TRBD1 (5 bases). Trimming took 3 bases from V and 5 from J, leaving 16 bases between them. The CDR3 has 15 residues. The germline CDR1 and CDR2 sequences are MNHNS and SASEGT. The CDR3 region has the DNA TGTGCCAGCAGTGATTGGGGAACAGGAGATTATGGCTACACCTTC. Translating it yields CASSDWGTGDYGYTF.

The gene calls are TRBV29-1 and TRBJ2-7; TRBD1 matches at 7 bases. The trim removed 7 bases at V and 2 bases at J, leaving 5 bases unmatched. The CDR3 totals 12 residues. CDR1 and CDR2 (germline): SQVTM, ANQGSEA. CDR3 loop: CSATDRAYEQYF. In DNA form, the CDR3 reads TGCAGCGCAACCGACAGGGCCTACGAGCAGTACTTC.

V is TRBV15 and J is TRBJ1-1, with TRBD1 as a possible D gene (5 bases). Per germline, CDR1 LNHNV and CDR2 YYDKDF (reference sequence). The CDR3 has 14 amino acids. V was cut by 4 bases and J by 1 base, with 10 bases left in between. CDR3 in DNA: TGTGCCACCAGCACGGGACTCAGGAACACTGAAGCTTTCTTT. Encoded protein: CATSTGLRNTEAFF.

This clone was seen a single time. The rearrangement joins TRBV9 to TRBJ1-2; D might be TRBD1 (5 bases). Trimming stripped 4 bases from V and 4 bases from J, with 14 bases between. Germline V gene data show CDR1 as SGDLS and CDR2 as YYNGEE. CDR3 length equals 14 residues. The CDR3 loop is CASSPQGGTYGYTF. The CDR3 DNA is TGTGCCAGCAGCCCTCAGGGAGGGACCTATGGCTACACCTTC.

V and J are TRBV7-3 and TRBJ2-1; 14 bases align to TRBD2. The length of the CDR3 is 15 residues. Trimming cost V 5 bases and J 9 bases; bases outside gene matches: 6. Germline CDR1 SGHTA, CDR2 FQGTGA. CDR3 residues: CASSTGTSGSSEQFF. As DNA, the CDR3 is TGTGCCAGCAGCACCGGGACTAGCGGGAGCAGTGAGCAGTTCTTC.

The chain has TRBV30 and TRBJ2-3; tentatively, D is TRBD2 (5 bases). The CDR3 is made up of 15 amino acids. V gave up 3 bases and J gave up 0 bases, with 13 bases separating them. Germline CDR1 is GTSNPN and CDR2 is SVGIG (reference sequence). The CDR3 loop is CAWSPRGYSTDTQYF. CDR3 DNA: TGTGCCTGGAGCCCCCGGGGATACAGCACAGATACGCAGTATTTT. The entire variable domain, with the rest obtained from reference TRBV30 and TRBJ2-3, is as follows: SQTIHQWPATLVQPVGSPLSLECTVEGTSNPNLYWYRQAAGRGLQLLFYSVGIGQISSEVPQNLSASRPQDRQFILSSKKLLLSDSGFYLCAWSPRGYSTDTQYFGPGTRLTVL.

This rearrangement joins TRBV7-9 to TRBJ1-2; D unresolved. Germline CDR1 SEHNR, CDR2 FQNEAQ (reference sequence). CDR3 size: 12 residues. CDR3 in DNA: TGTGCACTACCGACCAAGGACTATGGCTACACCTTC. Translating gives CALPTKDYGYTF.

The genes are TRBV5-6 and TRBJ1-2; D remains unclear. Germline CDR1 and CDR2: SGHDT and YYEEEE. This CDR3 region has 12 residues. Trimming took off 0 bases at V and 7 bases at J, with 7 bases between the two ends. The CDR3, as DNA: TGTGCCAGCAGCTTGGTGGGTTCTGGCTACACCTTC. As protein: CASSLVGSGYTF.

This chain uses TRBV29-1 with TRBJ2-2; TRBD1 aligns across 8 bases. The trim removed 6 bases at V and 1 base at J, leaving 4 bases unmatched. The CDR3 is 14 amino acids. Germline V gene data show CDR1 as SQVTM and CDR2 as ANQGSEA. The CDR3 nucleotides are TGCAGCGTCCGACAGGGGAGGAACACCGGGGAGCTGTTTTTT. Encoded protein: CSVRQGRNTGELFF.

CDR3 protein: CAYSGQLRTYEQYF. In DNA form, the CDR3 reads TGTGCCTACTCCGGACAGCTGCGGACCTACGAGCAGTACTTC. V is TRBV30 and J is TRBJ2-7; tentative D call: TRBD1 (6 bases). The V gene lost 7 bases and the J gene lost 2 bases, with 18 bases spanning the gap. Germline loops: CDR1 GTSNPN, CDR2 SVGIG (reference sequence). The CDR3 is 14 amino acids.

This sequence joins TRBV15 and TRBJ2-7; possibly TRBD1 or TRBD2 for D (5 bases each). Trimming pared 5 bases from V and 2 bases from J, leaving 19 bases between. This CDR3 contains 16 residues. Germline CDR1 is LNHNV and CDR2 is YYDKDF (reference sequence). The DNA for the CDR3 is TGTGCCACCAGCGACGGTGGTGGGGACGTAACCTACGAGCAGTACTTC. Translating gives CATSDGGGDVTYEQYF.

This sequence joins TRBV5-1 and TRBJ2-1; 7 bases fit TRBD2. This CDR3 has 16 residues. The germline CDR1 and CDR2 sequences are SGHRS and YFSETQ. The J segment lost 4 bases and the V segment lost 6 bases, leaving 13 bases of the junction unmatched. The CDR3 bases are TGCGCCAGCATCCCTGGGGCTAGCGGCGCGTACAATGAGCAGTTCTTC. This codes for CASIPGASGAYNEQFF.

The gene calls are TRBV7-8 and TRBJ2-7; a possible D gene is TRBD2 (5 bases). Trimming removed 0 bases from V and 4 bases from J, with 13 bases in between. Germline V lookup: CDR1 SGHVS, CDR2 FQNEAQ. The CDR3 is 15 amino acids. The chain's CDR3 is CASSLAGLLGYEQYF. The CDR3 DNA is TGTGCCAGCAGCTTAGCCGGACTCTTGGGATACGAGCAGTACTTC. The whole variable domain, remainder taken from reference TRBV7-8 and TRBJ2-7, is GAGVSQSPRYKVAKRGQDVALRCDPISGHVSLFWYQQALGQGPEFLTYFQNEAQLDKSGLPSDRFFAERPEGSVSTLKIQRTQQEDSAVYLCASSLAGLLGYEQYFGPGTRLTVT.

This CDR3 is CASSQPRVAGGPGELFF. The CDR3 DNA reads as TGCGCCAGCAGCCAACCCCGGGTAGCGGGGGGCCCCGGGGAGCTGTTTTTT. J is TRBJ2-2 and V is TRBV4-1, with 10 bases that match TRBD2. CDR3 length: 17 amino acids. J was trimmed by 6 bases and V by 2 bases; bases with no gene match: 9. The germline V gene encodes CDR1 MGHRA and CDR2 YSYEKL.

This sequence joins TRBV5-1 and TRBJ2-7; TRBD1 aligns across 8 bases. The germline V gene has CDR1 SGHRS and CDR2 YFSETQ. J was trimmed by 2 bases and V by 4 bases; bases with no gene match: 5. The CDR3 sequence is 14 residues long. In DNA, the CDR3 is TGCGCCAGCAGCCCCGGGACAGGCCCCTACGAGCAGTACTTC. This gives the protein CASSPGTGPYEQYF.